A single sample is the source of the 21 T cell receptor beta chains below, sequenced in a study of T cell clonotyping in hematopoietic cell transplantation. Sequencing was performed with immunoSEQ multiplex PCR; in TCRdb, only in-frame clones are kept and a portion is missing. The table records 16,000 or so clones, around 90% of them present only once. The specimen was peripheral blood mononuclear cells. Receptors originate from a man aged 35 to 55 in good health. Some clones in this sample may be carry-over from other donors' samples.

This chain connects TRBV5-6 to TRBJ2-7; no firm D call. V was shortened by 1 base and J by 6 bases, with 8 bases between the two germline ends. CDR3 length equals 12 residues. The V gene's germline CDR1 is SGHDT and CDR2 YYEEEE. The CDR3: CASSLQQIEQYF. CDR3 in DNA: TGTGCCAGCAGCTTGCAACAGATCGAGCAGTACTTC.

This chain joins TRBV29-1 and TRBJ1-2; no clear D. V was trimmed by 0 bases and J by 6 bases, leaving 14 bases between them. Per germline, CDR1 SQVTM and CDR2 ANQGSEA. The length of the CDR3 is 14 residues. CDR3 amino acids: CSVEDREDRNGYTF. The CDR3 bases are TGCAGCGTTGAAGATCGGGAGGATCGCAATGGCTACACCTTC.

This rearrangement joins TRBV7-8 to TRBJ1-2; possible D gene TRBD1, 5 bases. The CDR3 runs 16 residues. Trimming cost V 3 bases and J 10 bases, with 24 bases left between them. Looked up from germline, CDR1 is SGHVS and CDR2 is FQNEAQ. This chain's CDR3 is CASSLGDGGLNNLYTF. CDR3 in DNA: TGTGCCAGCAGCTTGGGGGACGGAGGTCTTAATAATCTCTACACCTTC.

This clone was recorded only once. This rearrangement joins TRBV18 to TRBJ2-7; D possibly uses TRBD1 or TRBD2 (5 bases each). Trimming stripped 5 bases from V and 3 bases from J, with 11 bases between. The germline CDR1 and CDR2 sequences are KGHSH and LQKENI. This CDR3 region has 13 residues. The CDR3 region is CASSGDGSYEQYF. For the CDR3, the DNA is TGTGCCAGCTCAGGGGACGGAAGCTACGAGCAGTACTTC. Based on the CDR3 plus reference TRBV18 and TRBJ2-7, the full variable domain is NAGVMQNPRHLVRRRGQEARLRCSPMKGHSHVYWYRQLPEEGLKFMVYLQKENIIDESGMPKERFSAEFPKEGPSILRIQQVVRGDSAAYFCASSGDGSYEQYFGPGTRLTVT.

This clone has only a few counts. The chain recombines TRBV9 with TRBJ2-7; tentatively, D is TRBD2 (5 bases). The germline V and J ends were trimmed by 0 bases and 3 bases, with 10 bases remaining between them. Germline loops: CDR1 SGDLS, CDR2 YYNGEE. This CDR3 spans 14 amino acids. The chain's CDR3 is CASSVGGESYEQYF. In nucleotides, the CDR3 is TGTGCCAGCAGCGTAGGGGGAGAGAGCTACGAGCAGTACTTC.

The chain recombines TRBV19 with TRBJ1-5; D unclear. Trimming stripped 4 bases from V and 6 bases from J, with 16 bases between. The CDR3 sequence is 15 residues long. Germline V lookup: CDR1 LNHDA, CDR2 SQIVND (reference sequence). The CDR3 nucleotides read TGTGCCAGTAGTACCCATACTACTGGAAGTCAGCCCCAGCATTTT. Translated, it gives CASSTHTTGSQPQHF.

The J gene is TRBJ2-5, the V gene TRBV4-2; 8 bases line up with TRBD2. J lost 3 bases, V lost 3 bases, and 3 bases had no gene match. The CDR3 loop spans 14 amino acids. Germline assignment: CDR1 LGHNA and CDR2 YNFKEQ. CDR3 in DNA: TGTGCCAGCAGCCAGGCGGGACTAGAAGAGACCCAGTACTTC. Protein sequence: CASSQAGLEETQYF.

The rearrangement joins TRBV9 to TRBJ2-1; D may correspond to TRBD1 or TRBD2 (5 bases each). V dropped 0 bases and J dropped 0 bases, with 10 bases sitting between them. The CDR3 is 16 amino acids. Per the germline V gene, CDR1 is SGDLS and CDR2 is YYNGEE. DNA for the CDR3: TGTGCCAGCAGCGTAGGCGAGGGGCCCTCCTACAATGAGCAGTTCTTC. Translated, it gives CASSVGEGPSYNEQFF.

The chain uses TRBV9 and TRBJ2-5; the match to TRBD2 covers 8 bases. V lost 4 bases to trimming and J lost 2 bases; unmatched junction nucleotides: 4. Looked up from germline, CDR1 is SGDLS and CDR2 is YYNGEE. The CDR3 sequence is 14 residues long. The CDR3 is CASSSGTRQETQYF. In DNA, the CDR3 is TGTGCCAGCAGCTCCGGGACTAGACAAGAGACCCAGTACTTC.

In this sample, this clone turned up once. The CDR3 DNA follows: TGTGCCAGCAGCTCACAGGACAGGGTGGGCGAAAAACTGTTTTTT. Translated, it gives CASSSQDRVGEKLFF. This rearrangement joins TRBV5-4 to TRBJ1-4; the match to TRBD1 covers 8 bases. CDR3 length: 15 residues. V dropped 3 bases and J dropped 8; count of bases not matched to a gene: 9. Per germline, CDR1 SGHNT and CDR2 YYREEE (reference sequence).

The CDR3 protein is CASTRIRNTEAFF. The CDR3, as DNA: TGTGCCAGCACTCGGATCAGGAACACTGAAGCTTTCTTT. This chain joins TRBV2 and TRBJ1-1; D is uncertain. The CDR3 spans 13 residues. The germline gives CDR1 SNHLY, CDR2 FYNNEI. Trimming shortened V by 7 bases and J by 1 base, and 10 bases separated the two germline ends.

The rearrangement uses TRBV28 and TRBJ2-1, with TRBD2 matching over 14 bases. After removal of 6 bases from V and 6 bases from J, the junction contained 10 bases not matched to a gene. This CDR3 has 17 amino acids. The V gene's germline CDR1 is MDHEN and CDR2 SYDVKM. The chain's CDR3 is CASSPGLAGEGRNEQFF. The CDR3 DNA is TGTGCCAGCAGCCCGGGACTAGCGGGAGAAGGGCGCAATGAGCAGTTCTTC. The full variable domain, in which reference TRBV28 and TRBJ2-1 provide the parts outside the CDR3, is DVKVTQSSRYLVKRTGEKVFLECVQDMDHENMFWYRQDPGLGLRLIYFSYDVKMKEKGDIPEGYSVSREKKERFSLILESASTNQTSMYLCASSPGLAGEGRNEQFFGPGTRLTVL.

This clone was seen a single time. The rearrangement joins TRBV10-2 to TRBJ2-7, with 10 nucleotides matching TRBD1. The CDR3 is made up of 16 amino acids. CDR1 WSHSY and CDR2 SAAADI come from the germline V gene. The trim removed 4 bases at V and 4 bases at J, leaving 10 bases unmatched. This chain's CDR3 is CASSGPGTGVEYEQYF. CDR3 nucleotides: TGCGCCAGCAGTGGTCCCGGGACAGGGGTCGAATACGAGCAGTACTTC.

This rearrangement joins TRBV29-1 to TRBJ1-2; D is unresolved. The CDR3 is 14 amino acids. Trimming took off 2 bases at V and 4 bases at J, with 14 bases between the two ends. The germline V gene encodes CDR1 SQVTM and CDR2 ANQGSEA. The CDR3 sequence: CSVEREDFGYGYTF. In DNA form, the CDR3 reads TGCAGCGTTGAAAGGGAAGACTTCGGCTATGGCTACACCTTC.

This clone was found once. This chain links TRBV29-1 with TRBJ1-5; 10 bases map to TRBD1. V trimming: 8 bases; J trimming: 3 bases; junction bases outside the gene matches: 10. From germline, CDR1 is SQVTM and CDR2 ANQGSEA. This CDR3 has 15 amino acids. Here the CDR3 DNA reads TGCAGCTTTTCCACGGGACAGGGGCACAATCAGCCCCAGCATTTT. It is translated as CSFSTGQGHNQPQHF.

The chain recombines TRBV9 with TRBJ2-5; possible D gene TRBD2, 5 bases. Germline-derived CDR1 and CDR2 are SGDLS and YYNGEE. The V gene lost 0 bases and the J gene lost 5 bases, with 11 bases spanning the gap. The CDR3 contains 14 residues. The CDR3 spells CASSVAGFQETQYF. The DNA of the CDR3 is TGTGCCAGCAGCGTAGCGGGATTCCAGGAGACCCAGTACTTC.

The chain has TRBV29-1 and TRBJ2-3; D unclear. V lost 5 bases, J lost 4 bases, and 10 bases lay in between. The CDR3 loop spans 12 amino acids. Germline loops: CDR1 SQVTM, CDR2 ANQGSEA. The CDR3 nucleotides read TGCAGCGTTCTCCAGAAGGCAGATACGCAGTATTTT. It specifies CSVLQKADTQYF.

V is TRBV5-4 and J is TRBJ1-1; 8 nucleotides align to TRBD1. The CDR3 is 15 residues long. J lost 4 bases, V lost 3 bases, and 8 bases had no gene match. Looked up from germline, CDR1 is SGHNT and CDR2 is YYREEE (reference sequence). The CDR3: CASSSRTGKGTEAFF. In DNA form, the CDR3 reads TGTGCCAGCAGCTCCCGGACAGGGAAGGGCACTGAAGCTTTCTTT. Full variable domain (rest looked up from reference TRBV5-4 and TRBJ1-1): ETGVTQSPTHLIKTRGQQVTLRCSSQSGHNTVSWYQQALGQGPQFIFQYYREEENGRGNFPPRFSGLQFPNYSSELNVNALELDDSALYLCASSSRTGKGTEAFFGQGTRLTVV.

V is TRBV7-9 and J is TRBJ2-7, with a tentative D call TRBD2 (6 bases). The CDR3 is 12 amino acids. With 3 bases removed from V and 7 bases from J, the gap between germline ends came to 10 bases. From germline, CDR1 is SEHNR and CDR2 FQNEAQ (reference sequence). The CDR3 DNA reads TGTGCCAGCAGCTTCCCAGCGGGTGAGCAGTACGTC. Translated: CASSFPAGEQYV.

The V call is TRBV19, the J call TRBJ1-5, with D possibly matching TRBD1 (6 bases). The V and J ends lost 7 bases and 1 base respectively, with 17 bases between them. The CDR3 sequence is 16 residues long. Germline V gives CDR1 LNHDA, CDR2 SQIVND (reference sequence). CDR3 sequence (DNA): TGTGCCAGTACAACAGGGACAAGGGGGAGCAATCAGCCCCAGCATTTT. Translated: CASTTGTRGSNQPQHF.

V is TRBV27 and J is TRBJ1-1, with D perhaps TRBD1 (5 bases). Trimming left V 5 bases short and J 2 bases short, with 9 bases between. CDR3 length: 13 residues. Germline CDR1 and CDR2: MNHEY and SMNVEV (reference sequence). Here the CDR3 DNA reads TGTGCCAGCAGTATAGGGGTTAACACTGAAGCTTTCTTT. This encodes CASSIGVNTEAFF.